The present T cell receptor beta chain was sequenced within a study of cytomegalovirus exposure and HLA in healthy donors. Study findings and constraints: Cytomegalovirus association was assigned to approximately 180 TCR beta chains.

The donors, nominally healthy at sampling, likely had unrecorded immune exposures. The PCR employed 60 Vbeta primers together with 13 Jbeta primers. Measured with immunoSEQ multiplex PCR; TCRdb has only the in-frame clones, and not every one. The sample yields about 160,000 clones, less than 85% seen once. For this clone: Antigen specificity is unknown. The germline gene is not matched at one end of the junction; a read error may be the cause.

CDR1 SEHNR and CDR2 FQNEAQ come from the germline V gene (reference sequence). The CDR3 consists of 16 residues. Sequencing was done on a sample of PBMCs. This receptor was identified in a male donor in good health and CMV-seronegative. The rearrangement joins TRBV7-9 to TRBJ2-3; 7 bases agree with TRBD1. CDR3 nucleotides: TGTTCCAGCAGCTTGGATAGGACAGGCCGCACAGATACGCAGTATTTT. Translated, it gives CSSSLDRTGRTDTQYF.